This TCR beta chain emerged from a study of CD8+ T cells in alopecia areata. This CDR3 region has 17 residues. With V trimmed by 6 bases and J by 0 bases, 15 bases remained unmatched. The germline gives CDR1 SQVTM, CDR2 ANQGSEA. Following RNA extraction, reverse transcription yielded cDNA that acted as the sequencing template. Data came from immunoSEQ multiplex PCR; TCRdb stores just in-frame clones and leaves some out. The sample contains more than 95,000 clones, about 40% of which appear only once. This clone was observed a handful of times. The chain uses TRBV29-1 and TRBJ2-3, with 7 positions matching TRBD2. The clonotype was recovered from a human donor with alopecia areata. The sequenced sample was CD4+ T cells sorted from blood. In nucleotides, the CDR3 is TGCAGCGTGACCTTTGGGGTAGCGGGCTATAGCACAGATACGCAGTATTTT. Its translation: CSVTFGVAGYSTDTQYF.